The entry that follows covers one TCR beta chain sequence. The target antigen is unknown. The sample comes from a study of radiation and T cells in renal cell carcinoma. Study overall: Nephrectomy followed 15 Gy stereotactic body radiation by 4 weeks. Findings and limits, study-wide: Top tumor clonotypes rose in blood 2 weeks post-radiation, then contracted. Without pretreatment biopsies, baseline tumor clonotype presence was undetermined.

Time point in this sample: blood 2 weeks post-SBRT. Described treatment: 15 Gy SBRT to primary tumor, nephrectomy 4 weeks later. The tumor was a clear cell renal cell carcinoma. Libraries were prepared by immunoSEQ multiplex PCR; TCRdb keeps only in-frame clonotypes and omits some of them. The table shows over 60,000 clones, with approximately 86% occurring only once. Germline CDR1 reads MNHEY; CDR2 reads SVGAGI. V was pared by 6 bases and J by 3 bases, with 6 bases of the junction left unmatched. CDR3 size: 14 residues. V is TRBV6-5 and J is TRBJ1-1; 8 bases are a match to TRBD1. The sequenced sample was blood, obtained from a patient whose treatment included radiotherapy and nephrectomy. The TCR comes from a woman in her forties or fifties with renal cell carcinoma. The CDR3 nucleotides are TGTGCCAGCAGCCTCGGGGACAGGTACACTGAAGCTTTCTTT. Residues: CASSLGDRYTEAFF.